This T cell receptor beta chain was captured in a study of blood T cell repertoires in COVID-19. Looked up from germline, CDR1 is MNHEY and CDR2 is SVGAGI. The CDR3 runs to 15 residues. V was pared by 6 bases and J by 10 bases, with 13 bases of the junction left unmatched. Sequencing was performed with immunoSEQ multiplex PCR; in TCRdb, only in-frame clones are kept and a portion is missing. Among about 270,000 clones, around nine tenths were seen once, and the ten largest hold about 8.8%. This chain joins TRBV6-5 and TRBJ1-4; 8 bases are a match to TRBD1. This receptor was identified in a man aged 40-49 years with active or convalescent COVID-19. Material for sequencing was peripheral blood. CDR3 residues: CASRARTGGMAKLFF. Written as DNA, the CDR3 is TGTGCCAGCAGAGCCCGCACAGGGGGTATGGCAAAACTGTTTTTT.